This T cell receptor (beta chain) was obtained from a study of cytomegalovirus exposure and HLA in healthy donors (dated by TCRdb to about 2017). In the study overall: According to an earlier analysis of around 600 of the donors, about 179 million T cells yielded 90 million to 140 million unique TCR beta sequences and more than 250 Gb of sequence data. The later analysis used no new phenotypic data to find candidate immune exposures, relying instead on TCR beta sequences and their occurrence across donors. Alongside the repertoire data, information on donor age, sex, ethnicity and CMV serostatus was compiled. The study aimed to test whether cataloging public T cell receptors could reveal signatures of past pathogen exposure. To predict cytomegalovirus infection status, the study combined high-throughput TCR immunosequencing, statistical association of individual TCRs with disease status, and machine learning. The T cell repertoires of several hundred subjects were profiled by immunosequencing and related to cytomegalovirus serostatus. Genome-wide SNP genotypes for about 65% of the roughly 670 donors were used in a later genetic analysis, which treated that subset as a discovery cohort. Of the 300 to 500 genotyped donors, 81% were placed in the genetic ancestry cluster associated with self-reported Caucasian donors. An early release that covered about 640 HLA-typed donors contained about 300 gigabases of sequencing data and approximately 85 million unique TCR sequences. Every discovery cohort repertoire had been produced on one sequencing platform. To study patterns of TCR occurrence, a later analysis re-analyzed previously published TCR beta repertoires from under 750 donors and added high-resolution HLA genotyping. Roughly 5 DR-DQ haplotypes were treated as single units for association and clustering because of strong linkage in the cohort. Class I and class II HLA loci were covered by the typing at four-digit resolution. To decide whether each TCR beta V gene segment behaved as functional or pseudogenic, an earlier analysis of some 600 of the donors relied on high-throughput TCR beta sequencing. On average, roughly 250,000 unique TCR beta nucleotide sequences were sequenced per donor among several hundred genotyped donors of the cohort, with about 17% of those sequences being non-productive. In addition to the first cohort of 666 subjects, a separate validation cohort of approximately 110 different subjects was used. Typing coverage varied by locus: about 620-630 donors for A, B, C, DRB1 and DQB1; approximately 500 for DQA1; about 590 for DPA1; some 470 for DPB1. Broad study findings and their caveats: According to a later genetic analysis, donors in an Asian-associated ancestry cluster had fewer N-insertions in productive TCRs than the approximately 700-donor mean. When HLA alleles, especially DR and DQ, strongly co-occurred, TCR associations were difficult to assign to individual alleles. According to a later analysis, parvovirus B19, influenza, CMV and Epstein-Barr virus appeared linked to several top co-occurrence clusters. Roughly uniform sequencing depth across donors was assumed in presence/absence analyses, although this assumption may not hold. The 87-base-pair reads could not distinguish some IMGT-functional V segments, including TRBV6-2 and TRBV6-3, so those segments were excluded. The sequencing pipeline was judged likely to have produced a cluster of highly shared sequence variants as a technical artifact. An earlier analysis of approximately 600 of the donors showed that most TCR beta V segments appeared in productive rearrangements either about 87% or about 30% of the time, which broadly matched IMGT annotations. Most TCR sequences were seen in very few donors, while some public TCRs were found in many individuals. Most CMV-associated TCR beta chains appeared to be HLA-restricted in a later analysis, and the HLA associations seemed to be driven largely by CMV exposure. Specific HLA alleles were associated with about 17,000 TCR beta sequences at a false discovery rate of 0.05 in a later analysis. The authors suggested that the approach could potentially be generalized to other disease states and immunological phenotypes. In both the original and validation cohorts, the classifier was reported to diagnose cytomegalovirus status with high specificity and sensitivity. Compared with equally common non-associated chains, HLA-associated TCR beta chains in a later analysis were more clonally expanded and had lower generation probabilities. A further reported finding was that TCR beta sequences accurately predicted the HLA-A and HLA-B alleles for most subjects in the first cohort. In a later analysis, TCR association rates were found to vary across HLA loci, with the most associated TCRs seen for DRB1 alleles and the fewest for HLA-C alleles. Correlated functional status among segregating V segments might reflect linkage disequilibrium, but an unknown experimental factor could not be ruled out. The earlier analysis of 587 of the donors excluded some 16 rarely observed V segments, including chromosome 9 orphons, because counts were too low. This cohort had only TCR beta chains sequenced, and the lack of alpha or paired-chain data limited which features could be detected. The study listed 150 to 200 TCR beta chains as associated with cytomegalovirus. For the cohort, immune exposure information was limited to CMV serostatus. A few of the identified cytomegalovirus-associated TCR beta chains were confirmed in vitro to be specific for cytomegalovirus antigens. V-gene and J-gene trimming of TCR beta chains was associated with a missense DCLRE1C variant in a later genetic analysis, and the association was replicated in an independent cohort. HLA typing was unavailable for some donors at each locus, so association tests used only the typed subset.

The cohort comprised some 730 healthy bone marrow donors. At the time of sampling, every cohort member was nominally healthy, though immune exposures that went unrecorded were likely present. The donor was CMV seronegative and was included in the group of around 320 seronegative cohort members. Each donor provided a peripheral blood sample, and peripheral blood mononuclear cells were used for TCR beta sequencing. Genomic DNA was extracted from the blood cell samples with the Qiagen DNeasy Blood Extraction Kit. To note about this clone: Its cognate antigen has yet to be identified. No per-base quality is available; no much larger clone lies one base away.

The library was generated by the immunoSEQ multiplex PCR assay. For the multiplex PCR, a mixture combining 60 forward primers for TCR Vbeta segments and 13 reverse primers for TCR Jbeta segments was used. The CDR3 region of rearranged TCR beta genes was amplified from genomic DNA with a multiplex PCR assay. On the Illumina HiSeq System, the amplified TCR beta libraries were sequenced as 87-base-pair reads. Processing in the source paper ran as follows. Across the 670 or so repertoires, a later analysis counted roughly 84 million unique TCR beta chains, roughly 11 million of which were shared by at least two donors. To remove PCR and sequencing errors, raw reads were error-corrected and collapsed into unique sequences using a nearest-neighbor algorithm that merged closely related sequences. V, D and J gene segments were assigned by aligning CDR3 sequences to IMGT reference sequences. For a sequence to be retained, at least a six-nucleotide match to both a V gene segment and a J gene segment was required. A rearrangement was called productive if the CDR3 had no stop codons and remained in frame with V and J, and every other rearrangement was called non-productive. CDR3 was defined by IMGT convention, running from the second conserved V-encoded cysteine to the conserved J-encoded phenylalanine. In an earlier analysis of around 640 of the donors, sequences lacking an unambiguous match to a single V gene segment were excluded. In an earlier analysis of 587 of the donors, V segments were called functional above 56.7% productive rearrangements and were called segregating when the between-donor standard deviation exceeded 5%. To diagnose cytomegalovirus status from the catalog of TCR beta chain sequences, a statistical classification framework was built. In a later analysis, V and J genes were assigned by comparing TCR nucleotide sequences against IMGT/GENE-DB human TR gene sequences. In a later analysis, CDR3 sequences and most-parsimonious VDJ recombination scenarios were assigned using the TCRdist pipeline. A later analysis defined each TCR beta chain by its CDR3 amino acid sequence plus V-gene family, and excluded reads lacking a unique V-gene family. In a later analysis, nearly 600 highly shared, low-generation-probability nucleotide sequences were removed to address suspected cross-contamination and a sequencing artifact. In a later analysis, a clonal expansion index was calculated for each public chain from normalized within-repertoire ranks of inferred template counts. Generation probabilities in a later analysis came from a VDJ recombination model fitted to out-of-frame rearrangements, and those results were checked against IGoR. Hypergeometric tests were used in a later analysis to score TCR-TCR, TCR-HLA and TCR-CMV co-occurrence, with a repertoire-size bias correction applied to the TCR pairs. To estimate false discovery rates, a later analysis permuted the HLA or CMV assignments 20 times. In a later analysis, co-occurring TCRs were grouped using DBSCAN, with TCRdist sequence similarity added in when clustering inside HLA-allele-positive subsets. Repertoires with fewer than 30,000 or more than 120,000 public chains, plus five repertoires with anomalous nucleotide sharing, were excluded from co-occurrence clustering. TCRdb carries this immuneACCESS record with in-frame sequences only. Its versions omit some clonotypes, under half of them owing to an unresolved V gene in the studies checked, with the rest unexplained. The D gene and trimming were derived from the DNA, and the V and J assignments and clone size from that table. This sample is represented by about 280,000 clones; about 87% of them were singletons. Of the sample, about 2% is held by the ten largest clones.

Cut back by 6 bases and 3 bases, the V and J ends lie 11 bases apart. The CDR3 runs 13 residues from the cysteine to the phenylalanine. The retained sequence is limited to the CDR3, 39 bases, with the frame set at the first base. The germline V gene yields MRHNA for CDR1 and SNTAGT for CDR2. The chain is made from TRBV6-4 and TRBJ1-1, with no reliable assignment of the D segment. The clonotype was recovered from a woman between 18 and 29 years old in good health and CMV-seronegative. Sample: PBMCs. The nucleotide sequence is TGTGCCAGCAGCCGGAGAAGCGACACTGAAGCTTTCTTT. This encodes CASSRRSDTEAFF.